The 10 T cell receptor beta chains listed next were all sequenced from one sample in a study of T cells in Graves' hyperthyroidism and ophthalmopathy. TCR beta CDR3 regions were amplified from RNA transcripts. The primer set for the first-round RT-PCR of the TCR CDR3 was HTBI. Each CDR3 protein gets one entry after TCRdb re-called the multiplex PCR reads with MiXCR. Of 400,000 to 500,000 distinct CDR3 sequences in the sample, over 13% are singletons; the top ten hold over 15%. Sequencing used blood. Every receptor here comes from a woman under 30 with Graves' hyperthyroidism.

The chain links TRBV7-9 to TRBJ2-7; 8 bases match TRBD2. Germline V gene lookup returns CDR1 SEHNR and CDR2 FQNEAQ (reference sequence). Unmatched junction bases numbered 2, after V lost 3 bases and J lost 1 base. CDR3 length: 14 residues. The CDR3 sequence is CASSFSGKSYEQYV. The CDR3 DNA sequence: TGTGCCAGCAGCTTTAGCGGGAAATCCTACGAGCAGTACGTC.

This clonotype was seen ten or more times. The genes are TRBV6-2 or TRBV6-3 and TRBJ2-5; 7 nucleotides agree with TRBD1. The J segment lost 7 bases and the V segment lost 6 bases, leaving 8 bases of the junction unmatched. This CDR3 comprises 13 residues. Germline CDR1 and CDR2: MNHEY and SVGEGT. The CDR3 sequence: CASREDRRGTQYF. Here the CDR3 DNA reads TGTGCCAGCAGAGAGGACAGGAGAGGGACCCAGTACTTC.

This clonotype was seen at least ten times. The chain couples TRBV7-8 to TRBJ2-7, with D hard to call. This CDR3 has 16 amino acids. Germline values: CDR1 SGHVS, CDR2 FQNEAQ. Trimming took off 1 base at V and 0 bases at J, with 13 bases between the two ends. CDR3 nucleotide sequence: TGTGCCAGCAGCTTAGAAGGCTCGTCTAGCTCCTACGAGCAGTACTTC. Its protein product is CASSLEGSSSSYEQYF.

This clonotype turned up a few times. V and J are TRBV19 and TRBJ1-5; D call uncertain. The CDR3 covers 13 residues. Germline-derived CDR1 and CDR2 are LNHDA and SQIVND (reference sequence). Trimming cost V 6 bases and J 5 bases, with 11 bases left between them. The CDR3 is CASRREEDQPQHF. The CDR3 DNA is TGTGCCAGTAGGAGGGAGGAGGATCAGCCCCAGCATTTT. Full variable domain (remainder filled in from reference TRBV19 and TRBJ1-5): DGGITQSPKYLFRKEGQNVTLSCEQNLNHDAMYWYRQDPGQGLRLIYYSQIVNDFQKGDIAEGYSVSREKKESFPLTVTSAQKNPTAFYLCASRREEDQPQHFGDGTRLSIL.

This chain connects TRBV20-1 to TRBJ2-3; the match to TRBD2 covers 14 bases. The germline V gene encodes CDR1 DFQATT and CDR2 SNEGSKA (reference sequence). The trim removed 5 bases at V and 3 bases at J, leaving 16 bases unmatched. The CDR3 has 19 residues. CDR3 nucleotide sequence: TGCAGTGCTTCTCCAAGTGGGACTAGCGGGAGAGAGGGAACAGATACGCAGTATTTT. This gives the protein CSASPSGTSGREGTDTQYF.

This clonotype was recorded at least ten times. V and J are TRBV27 and TRBJ2-6; D remains unclear. This CDR3 spans 15 amino acids. The V gene's germline CDR1 is MNHEY and CDR2 SMNVEV (reference sequence). V dropped 2 bases and J dropped 2 bases, with 7 bases sitting between them. The CDR3 DNA reads as TGTGCCAGCAGTTTACGACCCCCTGGGGCCAACGTCCTGACTTTC. Encoded protein: CASSLRPPGANVLTF.

This clonotype showed up many times. The genes are TRBV27 and TRBJ1-6, with D uncertain. From germline, CDR1 is MNHEY and CDR2 SMNVEV (reference sequence). Trimming removed 6 bases from V and 10 bases from J, with 10 bases in between. This CDR3 contains 12 residues. CDR3 protein: CASSRFSSPLHF. For the CDR3, the DNA is TGTGCCAGCAGCCGTTTCAGCTCACCCCTCCACTTT.

This clonotype was seen many times. The chain has TRBV3-1 and TRBJ1-2, with a possible D match to TRBD1 (5 bases). V lost 4 bases and J lost 7, with 10 bases in between. The germline CDR1 and CDR2 sequences are LGHDT and YNNKEL (reference sequence). The CDR3 runs to 12 residues. As DNA, the CDR3 is TGTGCCAGCAGCCGGACATCAGGTGGCTACACCTTC. Protein product: CASSRTSGGYTF.

The chain uses TRBV4-1 and TRBJ1-5; TRBD1 is a possible D gene (6 bases). Trimming removed 4 bases at V and 4 bases at J, with 11 bases between. The germline V gene has CDR1 MGHRA and CDR2 YSYEKL. This CDR3 is 14 amino acids long. CDR3 region: CASSRQGRNQPQHF. As DNA, the CDR3 is TGCGCCAGCAGCCGCCAGGGGAGGAATCAGCCCCAGCATTTT.

This clonotype was counted at least ten times. The J gene is TRBJ1-2, the V gene TRBV12-3 or TRBV12-4, with no clear D. V dropped 1 base and J dropped 7 bases, with 10 bases sitting between them. The CDR3 extends over 13 amino acids. The CDR3 loop is CASSLDGESGYTF. CDR3 in DNA: TGTGCCAGCAGTTTAGACGGGGAGAGTGGCTACACCTTC.